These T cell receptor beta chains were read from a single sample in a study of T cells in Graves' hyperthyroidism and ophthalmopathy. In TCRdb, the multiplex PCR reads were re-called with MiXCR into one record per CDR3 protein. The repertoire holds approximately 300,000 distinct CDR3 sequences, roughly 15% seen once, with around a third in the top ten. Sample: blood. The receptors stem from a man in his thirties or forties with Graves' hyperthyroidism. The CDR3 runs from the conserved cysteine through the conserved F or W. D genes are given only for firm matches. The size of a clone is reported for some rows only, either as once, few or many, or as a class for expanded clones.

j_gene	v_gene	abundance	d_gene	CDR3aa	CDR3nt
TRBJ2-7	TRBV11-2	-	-	CASSFDSRYEQYF	TGTGCCAGCAGCTTCGACAGCCGCTACGAGCAGTACTTC
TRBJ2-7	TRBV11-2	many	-	CASSPNIGSYEQYF	TGTGCCAGCAGCCCGAATATCGGATCCTACGAGCAGTACTTC
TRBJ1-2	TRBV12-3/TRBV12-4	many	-	CASRQLRVDYGYTF	TGTGCCAGCCGCCAGTTGAGGGTTGACTATGGCTACACCTTC
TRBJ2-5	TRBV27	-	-	CASSPAGTQYF	TGTGCCAGCAGCCCGGCGGGGACCCAGTACTTC
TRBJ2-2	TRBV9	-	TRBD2	CASSPSGSSPAGELFF	TGTGCCAGCAGCCCCAGCGGGAGTTCCCCAGCCGGGGAGCTGTTTTTT
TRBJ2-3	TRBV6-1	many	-	CASALVGHRTDTQYF	TGTGCCAGCGCCTTAGTGGGACACCGTACGGATACGCAGTATTTT
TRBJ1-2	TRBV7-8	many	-	CASSFRPGPYGYTF	TGTGCCAGCAGCTTTCGCCCAGGGCCCTATGGCTACACCTTC
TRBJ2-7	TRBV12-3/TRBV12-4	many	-	CASSPGTRQEQYF	TGTGCCAGCAGCCCCGGGACCAGACAGGAGCAGTACTTC
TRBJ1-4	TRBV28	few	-	CASSFHRDEKLFF	TGTGCCAGCAGTTTTCACAGGGATGAAAAACTGTTTTTT
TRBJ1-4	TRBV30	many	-	CAWNSGNNEKLFF	TGTGCCTGGAATTCAGGGAACAATGAAAAACTGTTTTTT
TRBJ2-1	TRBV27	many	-	CASSVRGPYYNEQFF	TGTGCCAGCAGCGTCCGGGGCCCGTACTACAATGAGCAGTTCTTC
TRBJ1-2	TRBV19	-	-	CASSIPALRVGYTF	TGTGCCAGTAGTATCCCAGCGTTACGGGTGGGCTACACCTTC
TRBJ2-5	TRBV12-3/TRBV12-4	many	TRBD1	CASSSTGEEETQYF	TGTGCCAGCAGTTCGACAGGGGAAGAGGAGACCCAGTACTTC
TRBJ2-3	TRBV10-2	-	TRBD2	CASSESRTSGNTDTQYF	TGCGCCAGCAGTGAGTCGCGGACTAGCGGAAACACAGATACGCAGTATTTT
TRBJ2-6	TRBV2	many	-	CASRPESGANVLTF	TGTGCCAGCAGACCGGAGTCTGGGGCCAACGTCCTGACTTTC
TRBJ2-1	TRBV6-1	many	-	CASSPPGSEQFF	TGCGCCAGCAGCCCCCCCGGGAGTGAGCAGTTCTTC
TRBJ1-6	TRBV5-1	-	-	CASSLAENSPLHF	TGCGCCAGCAGCTTGGCCGAGAATTCACCCCTCCACTTT